This TCR beta chain is from a study of CD8 T cells in ankylosing spondylitis. On this clonotype: The antigen remains unidentified.

The study's findings and limits: Matched synovial fluid from ankylosing spondylitis patients was reported to be enriched for disease-linked clones.

Germline-derived CDR1 and CDR2 are MGHDK and SYGVNS. Trimming took off 1 base at V and 4 bases at J, with 16 bases between the two ends. This CDR3 is 16 amino acids long. TCRdb re-analysed the 5' RACE reads in MiXCR, keeping a single row per CDR3 protein. The repertoire holds about 360,000 distinct CDR3 sequences, roughly 14% seen once, with roughly 1.1% in the top ten. The V gene is TRBV25-1, the J gene TRBJ1-2; possibly TRBD1 for D (6 bases). Sample: blood, either unsorted or a sorted T cell fraction (not recorded which). The TCR originated in a male donor with ankylosing spondylitis or in good health (not recorded which). The CDR3 DNA follows: TGTGCCAGCAGTGAATCCGCGGACAGCGCGTTCTATGGCTACACCTTC. Its protein product is CASSESADSAFYGYTF.